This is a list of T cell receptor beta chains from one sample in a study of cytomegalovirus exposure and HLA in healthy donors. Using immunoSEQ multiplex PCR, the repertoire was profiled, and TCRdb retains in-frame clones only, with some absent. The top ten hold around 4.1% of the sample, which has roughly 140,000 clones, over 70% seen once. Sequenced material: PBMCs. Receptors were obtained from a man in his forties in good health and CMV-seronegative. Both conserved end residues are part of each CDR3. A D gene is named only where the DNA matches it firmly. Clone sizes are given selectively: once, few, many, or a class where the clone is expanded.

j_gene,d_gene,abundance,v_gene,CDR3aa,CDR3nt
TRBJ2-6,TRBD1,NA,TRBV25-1,CASSEWVRGSSGANVLTF,TGTGCCAGCAGTGAATGGGTCAGGGGGAGCTCTGGGGCCAACGTCCTGACTTTC
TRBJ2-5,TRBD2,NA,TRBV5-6,CASSRTSGQETQYF,TGTGCCAGCAGCCGGACTAGCGGGCAAGAGACCCAGTACTTC
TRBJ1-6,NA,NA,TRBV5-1,CASSRRRDFDSPLHF,TGCGCCAGCAGCCGCCGCCGGGACTTTGATTCACCCCTCCACTTT
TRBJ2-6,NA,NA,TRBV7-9,CASTIFAGSSGANVLTF,TGTGCCAGCACCATTTTTGCAGGCAGCTCTGGGGCCAACGTCCTGACTTTC
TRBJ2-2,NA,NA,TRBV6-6,CASSRTGHESGELFF,TGTGCCAGCAGTCGAACGGGACACGAATCCGGGGAGCTGTTTTTT
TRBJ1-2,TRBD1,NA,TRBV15,CATSRDRGGAYYGYTF,TGTGCCACCAGCAGGGACAGGGGAGGGGCCTACTATGGCTACACCTTC
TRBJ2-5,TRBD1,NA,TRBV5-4,CASSLAPDRDQYF,TGTGCCAGCAGCTTGGCCCCGGACAGGGATCAGTACTTC
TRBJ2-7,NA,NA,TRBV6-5,CASSYAEGPYEQYF,TGTGCCAGCAGTTACGCGGAGGGGCCCTACGAGCAGTACTTC
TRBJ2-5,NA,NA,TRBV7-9,CASSLGGFETQYF,TGTGCCAGCAGCTTAGGCGGATTTGAGACCCAGTACTTC
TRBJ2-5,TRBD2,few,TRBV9,CASSPQRGLAGQETQYF,TGTGCCAGCAGCCCGCAAAGGGGACTAGCGGGGCAAGAGACCCAGTACTTC
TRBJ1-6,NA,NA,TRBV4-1,CASSQEWQGNNSPLHF,TGCGCCAGCAGCCAAGAATGGCAGGGGAATAATTCCCCCCTCCACTTT
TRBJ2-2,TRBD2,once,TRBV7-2,CASSLLAGATGGELFF,TGTGCCAGCAGCTTACTAGCGGGGGCTACGGGCGGGGAGCTGTTTTTT
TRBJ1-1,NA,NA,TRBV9,CASSPRARVEAFF,TGTGCCAGCAGCCCGAGAGCCCGAGTTGAAGCTTTCTTT
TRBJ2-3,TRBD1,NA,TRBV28,CASTRAGGLPDTQYF,TGTGCCAGCACACGGGCAGGGGGCCTCCCAGATACGCAGTATTTT
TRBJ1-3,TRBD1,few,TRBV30,CAWNLHETGGNTIYF,TGTGCCTGGAACCTCCATGAGACAGGGGGAAACACCATATATTTT
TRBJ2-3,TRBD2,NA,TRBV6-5,CASTLAGGGTDTQYF,TGTGCCAGCACTCTAGCGGGGGGTGGCACAGATACGCAGTATTTT
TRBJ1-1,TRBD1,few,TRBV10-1,CASMGQGASDTEAFF,TGCGCCAGCATGGGACAGGGGGCCTCGGACACTGAAGCTTTCTTT
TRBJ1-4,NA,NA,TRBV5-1,CASSLASGSGEKLFF,TGCGCCAGCAGCTTGGCGTCGGGATCTGGGGAAAAACTGTTTTTT
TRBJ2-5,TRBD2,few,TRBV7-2,CAATSGGPVETQYF,TGTGCCGCGACTAGCGGGGGGCCGGTGGAGACCCAGTACTTC
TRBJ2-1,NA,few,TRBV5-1,CASSLKENNEQFF,TGCGCCAGCAGCTTAAAGGAGAACAATGAGCAGTTCTTC
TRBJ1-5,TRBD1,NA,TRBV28,CASRTGTVGQPQHF,TGTGCCAGCAGGACCGGGACAGTAGGGCAGCCCCAGCATTTT
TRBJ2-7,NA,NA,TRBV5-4,CASSFSGFYGSYEQYF,TGTGCCAGCAGCTTTAGCGGCTTTTATGGCTCCTACGAGCAGTACTTC
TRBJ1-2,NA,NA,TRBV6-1,CASWGGGGYTF,TGTGCCAGCTGGGGAGGAGGCGGCTACACCTTC
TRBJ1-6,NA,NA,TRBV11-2,CASSPNPDIISPLHF,TGTGCCAGCAGCCCCAATCCGGACATAATTTCACCCCTCCACTTT
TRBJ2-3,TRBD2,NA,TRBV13,CASSLWTSGFDSTDTQYF,TGTGCCAGCAGCCTATGGACTAGCGGGTTCGATAGCACAGATACGCAGTATTTT
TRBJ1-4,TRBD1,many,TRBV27,CASRRQGANEKLFF,TGTGCCAGCAGAAGACAGGGGGCTAATGAAAAACTGTTTTTT
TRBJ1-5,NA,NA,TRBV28,CASSLPGSSNQPQHF,TGTGCCAGCAGTTTACCGGGGAGTAGCAATCAGCCCCAGCATTTT
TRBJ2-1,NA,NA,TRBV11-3,CASSSTSGAYNEQFF,TGTGCCAGCAGCTCGACCTCGGGGGCCTACAATGAGCAGTTCTTC
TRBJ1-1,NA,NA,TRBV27,CASSFLVSLGRGTEAFF,TGTGCCAGCAGTTTCCTCGTAAGTCTAGGTAGAGGAACTGAAGCTTTCTTT
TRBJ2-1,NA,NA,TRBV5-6,CASNQFSQVLYNEQFF,TGTGCCAGCAACCAATTCTCCCAGGTACTTTACAATGAGCAGTTCTTC
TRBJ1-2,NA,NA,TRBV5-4,CASSFVDRRGYGYTF,TGTGCCAGCAGCTTTGTCGATCGCCGCGGCTATGGCTACACCTTC
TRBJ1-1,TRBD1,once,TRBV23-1,CASRFKARDRGLYTEAFF,TGCGCCAGCAGATTCAAAGCACGGGACAGGGGGCTATACACTGAAGCTTTCTTT
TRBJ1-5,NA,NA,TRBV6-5,CACGLGNQPQHF,TGTGCCTGTGGGCTCGGCAATCAGCCCCAGCATTTT
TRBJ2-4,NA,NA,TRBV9,CASSVLAGENIQYF,TGTGCCAGCAGCGTACTCGCAGGGGAGAACATTCAGTACTTC
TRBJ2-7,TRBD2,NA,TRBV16,CASSPASGGSYEQYF,TGTGCCAGCAGCCCCGCAAGCGGGGGCTCCTACGAGCAGTACTTC
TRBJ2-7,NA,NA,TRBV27,CASSLSISGGTTAYEQYF,TGTGCCAGCAGTTTATCGATATCTGGGGGCACGACTGCCTACGAGCAGTACTTC
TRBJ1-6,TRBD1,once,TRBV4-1,CASSHRQGGDSPLHF,TGCGCCAGCAGCCATAGACAGGGGGGGGATTCACCCCTCCACTTT
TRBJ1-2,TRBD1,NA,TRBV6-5,CASSTIGTGNYGYTF,TGTGCCAGCAGTACAATCGGGACAGGGAACTATGGCTACACCTTC
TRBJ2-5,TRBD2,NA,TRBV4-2,CASSLGAGGQETQYF,TGTGCCAGCAGCCTCGGAGCGGGGGGTCAGGAGACCCAGTACTTC
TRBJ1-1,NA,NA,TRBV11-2,CASSLRGGAFESTEAFF,TGTGCCAGCAGCTTAAGAGGGGGGGCTTTTGAGAGCACTGAAGCTTTCTTT
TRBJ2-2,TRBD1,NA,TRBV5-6,CASSTTGVRTGELFF,TGTGCCAGCAGCACGACAGGGGTACGGACCGGGGAGCTGTTTTTT
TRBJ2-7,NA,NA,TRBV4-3,CASSQEGSGRYEQYF,TGCGCCAGCAGCCAAGAGGGTAGCGGCCGTTACGAGCAGTACTTC
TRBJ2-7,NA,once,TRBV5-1,CASSLYPGGYEQYF,TGCGCCAGCAGCTTGTACCCAGGGGGGTACGAGCAGTACTTC
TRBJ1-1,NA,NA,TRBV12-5,CASGLEGLSNTEAFF,TGTGCTAGTGGTTTGGAGGGACTATCGAACACTGAAGCTTTCTTT
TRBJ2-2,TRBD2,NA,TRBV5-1,CASSPTSGGAGELFF,TGCGCCAGCAGCCCGACTAGCGGGGGGGCCGGGGAGCTGTTTTTT
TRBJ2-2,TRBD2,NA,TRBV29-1,CSVQAASGGARELFF,TGCAGCGTCCAGGCGGCTAGCGGGGGGGCGAGGGAGCTGTTTTTT
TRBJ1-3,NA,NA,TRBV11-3,CASRLGAGPFSGNTIYF,TGTGCCAGCAGACTCGGGGCGGGGCCCTTCTCAGGAAACACCATATATTTT
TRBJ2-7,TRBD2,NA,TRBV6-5,CASSYSGLAGYEQYF,TGTGCCAGCAGTTACTCGGGACTAGCGGGTTACGAGCAGTACTTC
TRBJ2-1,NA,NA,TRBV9,CASSGSGGLSNEQFF,TGTGCCAGCAGCGGTTCCGGGGGGCTCAGTAATGAGCAGTTCTTC
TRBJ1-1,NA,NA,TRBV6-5,CASSYRTSYTEAFF,TGTGCCAGCAGTTACCGGACATCCTACACTGAAGCTTTCTTT
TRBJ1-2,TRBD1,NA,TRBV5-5,CASSLRQGASYGYTF,TGTGCCAGCAGCTTGAGGCAGGGGGCAAGCTATGGCTACACCTTC
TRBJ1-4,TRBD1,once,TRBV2,CASNSEQGVEKLFF,TGTGCCAGCAATTCAGAACAGGGGGTTGAAAAACTGTTTTTT
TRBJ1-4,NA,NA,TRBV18,CASSLPDEKLFF,TGTGCCAGCTCACTACCCGATGAAAAACTGTTTTTT
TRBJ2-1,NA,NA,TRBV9,CASSVEERREQFF,TGTGCCAGCAGCGTAGAGGAGCGAAGGGAGCAGTTCTTC
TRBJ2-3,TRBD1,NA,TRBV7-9,CASSPYERTGSTDTQYF,TGTGCCAGCAGCCCCTATGAGAGGACAGGGAGCACAGATACGCAGTATTTT
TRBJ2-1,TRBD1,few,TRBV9,CASSVEGQGSYNEQFF,TGTGCCAGCAGCGTAGAGGGACAGGGATCCTACAATGAGCAGTTCTTC